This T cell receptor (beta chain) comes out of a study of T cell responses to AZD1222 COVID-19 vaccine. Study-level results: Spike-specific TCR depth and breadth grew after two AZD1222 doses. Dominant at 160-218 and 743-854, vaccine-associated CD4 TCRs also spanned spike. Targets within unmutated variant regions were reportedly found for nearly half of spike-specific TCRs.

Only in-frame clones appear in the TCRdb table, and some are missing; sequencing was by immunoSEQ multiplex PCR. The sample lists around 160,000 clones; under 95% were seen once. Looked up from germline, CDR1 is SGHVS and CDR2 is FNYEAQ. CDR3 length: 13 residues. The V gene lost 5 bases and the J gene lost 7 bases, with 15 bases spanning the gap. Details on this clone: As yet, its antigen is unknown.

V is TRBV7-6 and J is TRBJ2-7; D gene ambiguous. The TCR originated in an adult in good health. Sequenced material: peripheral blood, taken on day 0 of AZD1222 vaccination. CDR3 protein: CASSPTRAGEQYF. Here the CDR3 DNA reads TGTGCCAGCAGCCCTACCCGGGCTGGAGAGCAGTACTTC.